The 32 T cell receptor beta chains below were found in one sample sequenced in a study of OX40 agonist ivuxolimab in advanced cancers. Libraries were prepared through the immunoSEQ multiplex PCR assay. TCRdb took over this immuneACCESS table, retaining in-frame rearrangements with V and J assigned. Such tables are incomplete; in checked studies, under half of the missing clones stem from an unresolved V gene, and the remainder is unexplained. The sample table contains some 130,000 clones; only one count was recorded for approximately 92% of them. 0.55% of the sample is in the top ten clones. Sequencing used CD4+ or CD8+ T cells sorted from blood, obtained in a trial of the OX40 agonist ivuxolimab. Receptors originate from an adult with an advanced solid tumor such as melanoma, head and neck, liver or kidney cancer.

The DNA for the CDR3 is TGTGCCAGCAGCTTGCGGGCCTATGGGCCAGATACGCAGTATTTT. Its protein is CASSLRAYGPDTQYF. This chain uses TRBV7-2 with TRBJ2-3; D is possibly TRBD2 (5 bases). The CDR3 is 15 amino acids. Germline assignment: CDR1 SGHTA and CDR2 FQGNSA. V was shortened by 3 bases and J by 4 bases, with 14 bases between the two germline ends. The whole variable domain, remainder taken from reference TRBV7-2 and TRBJ2-3, is GAGVSQSPSNKVTEKGKDVELRCDPISGHTALYWYRQSLGQGLEFLIYFQGNSAPDKSGLPSDRFSAERTGGSVSTLTIQRTQQEDSAVYLCASSLRAYGPDTQYFGPGTRLTVL.

The rearrangement joins TRBV7-2 to TRBJ2-3; 9 nucleotides match TRBD2. The CDR3 covers 15 residues. V was clipped by 4 bases and J by 4 bases; unmatched bases: 6. Germline V gene data show CDR1 as SGHTA and CDR2 as FQGNSA. The CDR3 DNA reads as TGTGCCAGCAGCTACTTAGCGGGGGTGGCAGATACGCAGTATTTT. This translates into CASSYLAGVADTQYF.

This chain joins TRBV6-5 and TRBJ2-2; 7 positions match TRBD2. V was clipped by 4 bases and J by 4 bases; unmatched bases: 6. In germline, CDR1 is MNHEY, CDR2 SVGAGI. This CDR3 is 15 amino acids long. DNA of the CDR3: TGTGCCAGCAGTTCGCCCAGGGAGGGCACCGGGGAGCTGTTTTTT. Protein sequence: CASSSPREGTGELFF.

This sequence joins TRBV7-2 and TRBJ2-3; 12 nucleotides match TRBD2. The germline CDR1 and CDR2 sequences are SGHTA and FQGNSA. V lost 5 bases to trimming and J lost 5 bases; unmatched junction nucleotides: 2. CDR3 length: 14 amino acids. CDR3 bases: TGTGCCAGCAGCGGACTAGCGGGGATAGATACGCAGTATTTT. Translated, it gives CASSGLAGIDTQYF.

This sequence joins TRBV25-1 and TRBJ2-7; D not resolved. Trimming took off 6 bases at V and 6 bases at J, with 21 bases between the two ends. CDR3 size: 15 residues. Germline V gene lookup returns CDR1 MGHDK and CDR2 SYGVNS. The CDR3 is CASRNTLINSGEQYF. DNA for the CDR3: TGTGCCAGCAGGAACACCCTCATAAATTCCGGCGAGCAGTACTTC.

The CDR3 loop is CASSTSGGAKTQYF. The CDR3 DNA follows: TGTGCCAGTAGCACTAGCGGGGGGGCCAAGACCCAGTACTTC. The chain employs TRBV19 and TRBJ2-5; 13 bases agree with TRBD2. The CDR3 has 14 amino acids. Trimming cost V 6 bases and J 6 bases; bases outside gene matches: 4. Germline loops: CDR1 LNHDA, CDR2 SQIVND (reference sequence). Drawing the rest from reference TRBV19 and TRBJ2-5, the complete variable domain is DGGITQSPKYLFRKEGQNVTLSCEQNLNHDAMYWYRQDPGQGLRLIYYSQIVNDFQKGDIAEGYSVSREKKESFPLTVTSAQKNPTAFYLCASSTSGGAKTQYFGPGTRLLVL.

This chain links TRBV9 with TRBJ1-1, with D unresolved. Trimming stripped 5 bases from V and 3 bases from J, with 5 bases between. The CDR3 is made up of 11 amino acids. Germline V CDR1 and CDR2: SGDLS, YYNGEE. The CDR3 DNA follows: TGTGCCAGCAGTAGGGACACTGAAGCTTTCTTT. This encodes CASSRDTEAFF.

This clone was recorded only once. The chain links TRBV28 to TRBJ2-5, with no clear D. Germline V gives CDR1 MDHEN, CDR2 SYDVKM. V lost 4 bases to trimming and J lost 4 bases, with 13 bases between them. This CDR3 is built from 14 residues. Written as DNA, the CDR3 is TGTGCCAGCAGTTCCGGCCTGGGAAGAGAGACCCAGTACTTC. It translates to CASSSGLGRETQYF.

This clone was counted a single time. The V call is TRBV9, the J call TRBJ2-5; D perhaps matches TRBD1 (6 bases). Trimming pared 0 bases from V and 2 bases from J, leaving 17 bases between. In germline, CDR1 is SGDLS, CDR2 YYNGEE. There are 17 residues in the CDR3. The CDR3 sequence is CASSVGALSGVQETQYF. The CDR3 bases are TGTGCCAGCAGCGTAGGTGCCTTATCAGGGGTACAAGAGACCCAGTACTTC.

The chain has TRBV6-5 and TRBJ2-3; the D call may be TRBD1 or TRBD2 (7 bases each). The CDR3 runs 13 residues. Trimming pared 8 bases from V and 6 bases from J, leaving 15 bases between. Germline V CDR1 and CDR2: MNHEY, SVGAGI. In nucleotides, the CDR3 is TGTGCCAGCTTCAGGGGGGGGGCGGATACGCAGTATTTT. It is translated as CASFRGGADTQYF.

The chain combines TRBV19 with TRBJ1-5; TRBD1 might be the D (6 bases). The CDR3 extends over 17 amino acids. From germline, CDR1 is LNHDA and CDR2 SQIVND (reference sequence). The ends were cut back, 2 bases at V and 0 bases at J, with 14 bases in the middle. The DNA of the CDR3 is TGTGCCAGTAGTATACTCCCCGGACAGAGTAGCAATCAGCCCCAGCATTTT. Amino acid sequence: CASSILPGQSSNQPQHF.

The CDR3 nucleotides read TGTGCCAGCAGTCCCCTTGACGAAGGTGGCTACACCTTC. Its protein product is CASSPLDEGGYTF. V gene TRBV27 combines with J gene TRBJ1-2; D is unresolved. Germline lookup yields CDR1 MNHEY and CDR2 SMNVEV (reference sequence). The CDR3 has 13 amino acids. V was cut by 5 bases and J by 7 bases, with 14 bases left in between.

The chain employs TRBV30 and TRBJ1-2; the D is unclear. The CDR3 spans 13 residues. Germline V CDR1 and CDR2: GTSNPN, SVGIG (reference sequence). The CDR3 DNA is TGTGCTTCCTCCCGCCTTGGTAAAACCGGCTACACCTTC. Protein: CASSRLGKTGYTF.

The DNA for the CDR3 is TGCGCCACCGGTATGTCAGGTTCGGGGAACACTGAAGCTTTCTTT. Translation: CATGMSGSGNTEAFF. V gene TRBV5-1 combines with J gene TRBJ1-1, with D unresolved. This CDR3 has 15 amino acids. Germline CDR1 and CDR2: SGHRS and YFSETQ. V was pared by 9 bases and J by 1 base, with 19 bases between.

The chain links TRBV18 to TRBJ2-3, with 9 bases lining up with TRBD2. Per the germline V gene, CDR1 is KGHSH and CDR2 is LQKENI. V shed 4 bases and J 4 bases; nucleotides not matched to a gene: 6. This CDR3 has 15 amino acids. As DNA, the CDR3 is TGTGCCAGCTCACTTGGACTAGCGCCCCCAGATACGCAGTATTTT. It translates to CASSLGLAPPDTQYF.

This chain links TRBV11-3 with TRBJ2-2; D is perhaps TRBD2 (5 bases). The CDR3 is 14 amino acids. The V end was cut by 1 base, the J end by 6 bases, with 9 bases between. The V gene's germline CDR1 is SGHNT and CDR2 YENEEA. Here the CDR3 reads CASSLGRGSGELFF. CDR3 nucleotides: TGTGCCAGCAGCTTAGGGCGCGGGTCCGGGGAGCTGTTTTTT.

This chain joins TRBV15 and TRBJ2-6, with D unclear. Trimming took 7 bases from V and 0 from J, leaving 4 bases between them. The CDR3 has 13 amino acids. Germline V gene sequence: CDR1 LNHNV, CDR2 YYDKDF (reference sequence). CDR3: CATTSSGANVLTF. The DNA of the CDR3 is TGTGCCACCACGTCCTCTGGGGCCAACGTCCTGACTTTC. The full variable domain, completed using reference TRBV15 and TRBJ2-6, is DAMVIQNPRYQVTQFGKPVTLSCSQTLNHNVMYWYQQKSSQAPKLLFHYYDKDFNNEADTPDNFQSRRPNTSFCFLDIRSPGLGDTAMYLCATTSSGANVLTFGAGSRLTVL.

The gene calls are TRBV9 and TRBJ2-3; D is perhaps TRBD2 (6 bases). Deletions cut 2 bases from V and 4 bases from J, with 17 bases between. Germline V gene data show CDR1 as SGDLS and CDR2 as YYNGEE. CDR3 length equals 16 residues. The CDR3 region has the DNA TGTGCCAGCAGCGTCCCACTAGCCCCCGCCGCAGATACGCAGTATTTT. Amino acid sequence: CASSVPLAPAADTQYF.

The CDR3 DNA sequence: TGTGCCAGCAGCTTAGCAGGGGATATCGGCTACACCTTC. This encodes CASSLAGDIGYTF. The chain couples TRBV11-2 to TRBJ1-2; tentative D call: TRBD1 (6 bases). V was clipped by 1 base and J by 8 bases, with 11 bases between them. The CDR3 runs to 13 residues. CDR1 SGHAT and CDR2 FQNNGV come from the germline V gene.

The CDR3 coding sequence is TGTGCCAGCAGTGAAGGAACGGATCGGTATCAGCCCCAGCATTTT. Residues: CASSEGTDRYQPQHF. V gene TRBV6-1 combines with J gene TRBJ1-5, with D hard to call. Looked up from germline, CDR1 is MNHNS and CDR2 is SASEGT. V lost 1 base to trimming and J lost 5 bases, with 12 bases between them. The CDR3 runs 15 residues.

This clone was detected only a few times. The CDR3 loop is CAWRRGRAQAGANVLTF. Written as DNA, the CDR3 is TGTGCCTGGAGGAGAGGAAGGGCCCAGGCTGGGGCCAACGTCCTGACTTTC. The chain joins TRBV30 to TRBJ2-6; no clear D gene. Trimming pared 3 bases from V and 2 bases from J, leaving 17 bases between. This CDR3 comprises 17 residues. Per germline, CDR1 GTSNPN and CDR2 SVGIG (reference sequence).

The chain couples TRBV6-6 to TRBJ1-5, with a weak D call TRBD1 (6 bases). Germline lookup yields CDR1 MNHNY and CDR2 SVGAGI (reference sequence). The CDR3 contains 15 residues. V was shortened by 4 bases and J by 2 bases, with 12 bases between the two germline ends. The CDR3 region is CASSSPGEGNQPQHF. The CDR3 nucleotides are TGTGCCAGCAGTTCCCCAGGGGAGGGCAATCAGCCCCAGCATTTT.

This clone was seen once. The V gene is TRBV27, the J gene TRBJ2-2, with D perhaps matching TRBD1 or TRBD2 (5 bases each). CDR1 is MNHEY and CDR2 is SMNVEV in the germline V gene (reference sequence). CDR3 length equals 14 residues. V lost 8 bases and J 2 bases, leaving 12 bases between the germline ends. The CDR3: CASGGPINTGELFF. In DNA form, the CDR3 reads TGTGCCAGCGGGGGACCGATTAACACCGGGGAGCTGTTTTTT.

The V and J genes are TRBV4-3 and TRBJ1-1, with 9 bases aligning to TRBD1. Trimming cost V 3 bases and J 5 bases; bases outside gene matches: 10. The CDR3 loop spans 16 amino acids. Germline V gene sequence: CDR1 LGHNA, CDR2 YSLEER. In DNA form, the CDR3 reads TGCGCCAGCAGCCAGGAAATACAGGGGGCGAGAACTGAAGCTTTCTTT. Translation: CASSQEIQGARTEAFF.

This clone occurred a few times. Other DNA sequences in this specimen translate into the identical CDR3. The genes are TRBV18 and TRBJ1-5; 8 nucleotides align to TRBD1. This CDR3 has 14 amino acids. V lost 2 bases and J lost 4; bases outside the gene matches: 1. The germline V gene has CDR1 KGHSH and CDR2 LQKENI. The CDR3 sequence is CASSPGTGNQPQHF. CDR3 DNA sequence: TGTGCCAGCTCACCAGGGACAGGTAATCAGCCCCAGCATTTT.

The CDR3 DNA follows: TGTGCCAGCAGCTTGGTGGGACAGGGTGGATACTACGAGCAGTACTTC. Protein sequence: CASSLVGQGGYYEQYF. The V and J genes are TRBV5-6 and TRBJ2-7; 9 nucleotides agree with TRBD1. CDR1 SGHDT and CDR2 YYEEEE come from the germline V gene. The CDR3 extends over 16 amino acids. V lost 0 bases to trimming and J lost 3 bases; unmatched junction nucleotides: 7.

The V gene is TRBV7-8, the J gene TRBJ1-4; 9 nucleotides align to TRBD1. Per germline, CDR1 SGHVS and CDR2 FQNEAQ. This CDR3 contains 15 residues. The V segment lost 3 bases and the J segment 4 bases; nucleotides outside the gene matches: 3. The CDR3 DNA follows: TGTGCCAGCAGCTTGGACAGGGGCCTTAATGAAAAACTGTTTTTT. Its translation: CASSLDRGLNEKLFF.

A note on this clone: Other nucleotide sequences from this sample produce the same CDR3. The chain links TRBV5-1 to TRBJ2-2; D ambiguous. This CDR3 comprises 17 residues. Germline V lookup: CDR1 SGHRS, CDR2 YFSETQ. Trimming removed 5 bases at V and 2 bases at J, with 19 bases between. The DNA of the CDR3 is TGCGCCAGCAGGCAACTCCCGGGCTCCCTTAACACCGGGGAGCTGTTTTTT. Protein product: CASRQLPGSLNTGELFF.

The rearrangement links TRBV11-2 to TRBJ2-5; 8 positions match TRBD1. Trimming cost V 3 bases and J 4 bases; bases outside gene matches: 1. The CDR3 covers 13 residues. Germline values: CDR1 SGHAT, CDR2 FQNNGV. This CDR3 is CASSLGTGETQYF. CDR3 nucleotides: TGTGCCAGCAGCTTGGGGACAGGAGAGACCCAGTACTTC.

The chain combines TRBV7-9 with TRBJ2-1; 9 nucleotides align to TRBD1. The CDR3 is made up of 15 amino acids. V shed 5 bases, J shed 2 bases, and the junction held 4 bases outside the gene matches. Germline V gene sequence: CDR1 SEHNR, CDR2 FQNEAQ (reference sequence). In DNA form, the CDR3 reads TGTGCCAGCAGCAAAGACAGGGGGGCCTACAATGAGCAGTTCTTC. Residues: CASSKDRGAYNEQFF. The whole variable domain, filled in from reference TRBV7-9 and TRBJ2-1, reads DTGVSQNPRHKITKRGQNVTFRCDPISEHNRLYWYRQTLGQGPEFLTYFQNEAQLEKSRLLSDRFSAERPKGSFSTLEIQRTEQGDSAMYLCASSKDRGAYNEQFFGPGTRLTVL.

This sequence joins TRBV7-2 and TRBJ1-2; D remains unclear. Germline V gene sequence: CDR1 SGHTA, CDR2 FQGNSA. The CDR3 covers 13 residues. Trimming took 2 bases from V and 5 from J, leaving 9 bases between them. As DNA, the CDR3 is TGTGCCAGCAGCTTAAGTGAAATATATGGCTACACCTTC. Translated: CASSLSEIYGYTF. The whole variable domain, remainder taken from reference TRBV7-2 and TRBJ1-2, is GAGVSQSPSNKVTEKGKDVELRCDPISGHTALYWYRQSLGQGLEFLIYFQGNSAPDKSGLPSDRFSAERTGGSVSTLTIQRTQQEDSAVYLCASSLSEIYGYTFGSGTRLTVV.

The V gene is TRBV7-9, the J gene TRBJ1-2; no firm D call. This CDR3 is 12 amino acids long. Germline values: CDR1 SEHNR, CDR2 FQNEAQ (reference sequence). The V gene lost 5 bases and the J gene lost 0 bases, with 4 bases spanning the gap. The CDR3 bases are TGTGCCAGCAGCGCTTCTAACTATGGCTACACCTTC. This gives the protein CASSASNYGYTF.